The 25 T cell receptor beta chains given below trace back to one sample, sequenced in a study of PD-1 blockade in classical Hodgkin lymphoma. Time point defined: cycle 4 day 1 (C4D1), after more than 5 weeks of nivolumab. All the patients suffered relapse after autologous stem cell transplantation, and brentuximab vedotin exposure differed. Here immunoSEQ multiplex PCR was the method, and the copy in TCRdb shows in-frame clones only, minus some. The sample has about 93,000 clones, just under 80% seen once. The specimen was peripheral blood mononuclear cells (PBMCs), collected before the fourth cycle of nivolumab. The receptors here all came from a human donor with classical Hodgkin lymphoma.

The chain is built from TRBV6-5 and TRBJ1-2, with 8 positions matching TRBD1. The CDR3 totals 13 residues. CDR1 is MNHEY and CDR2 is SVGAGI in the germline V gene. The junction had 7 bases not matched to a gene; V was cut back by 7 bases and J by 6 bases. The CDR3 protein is CASTPGQVNGYTF. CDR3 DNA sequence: TGTGCCAGCACCCCGGGACAGGTCAATGGCTACACCTTC.

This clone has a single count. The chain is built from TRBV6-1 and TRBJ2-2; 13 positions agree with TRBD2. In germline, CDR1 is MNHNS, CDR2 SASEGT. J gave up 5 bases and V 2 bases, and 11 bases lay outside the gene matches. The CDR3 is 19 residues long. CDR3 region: CASSESPGLAGSNTGELFF. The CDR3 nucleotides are TGTGCCAGCAGTGAATCACCGGGACTAGCGGGGAGTAATACCGGGGAGCTGTTTTTT.

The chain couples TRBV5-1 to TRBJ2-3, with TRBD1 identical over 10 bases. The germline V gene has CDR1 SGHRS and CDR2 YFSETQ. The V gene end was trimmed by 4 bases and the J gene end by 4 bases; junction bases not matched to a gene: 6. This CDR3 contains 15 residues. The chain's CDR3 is CASSHGTGVADTQYF. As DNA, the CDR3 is TGCGCCAGCAGCCATGGGACAGGGGTAGCAGATACGCAGTATTTT.

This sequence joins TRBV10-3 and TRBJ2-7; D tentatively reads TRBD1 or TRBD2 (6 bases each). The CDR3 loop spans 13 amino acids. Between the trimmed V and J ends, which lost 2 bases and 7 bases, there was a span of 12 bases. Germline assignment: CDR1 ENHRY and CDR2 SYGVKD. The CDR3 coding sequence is TGTGCCATCAGTGAGAGGGGGGCAGGTGAGCAGTACTTC. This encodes CAISERGAGEQYF.

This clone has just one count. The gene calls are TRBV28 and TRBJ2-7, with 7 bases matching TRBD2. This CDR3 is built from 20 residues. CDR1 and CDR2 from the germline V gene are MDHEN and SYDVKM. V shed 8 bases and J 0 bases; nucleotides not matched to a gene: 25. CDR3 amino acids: CASPEGRRDESGTPSYEQYF. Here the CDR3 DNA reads TGTGCCAGCCCGGAGGGACGCAGGGATGAGAGCGGGACTCCCTCCTACGAGCAGTACTTC.

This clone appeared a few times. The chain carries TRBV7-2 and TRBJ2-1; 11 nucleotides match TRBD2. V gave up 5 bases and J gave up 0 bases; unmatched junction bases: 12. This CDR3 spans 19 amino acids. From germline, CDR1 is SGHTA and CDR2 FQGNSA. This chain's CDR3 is CASSLQSGTSGLSYNEQFF. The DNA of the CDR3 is TGTGCCAGCAGCCTACAATCCGGGACTAGCGGTCTCTCCTACAATGAGCAGTTCTTC.

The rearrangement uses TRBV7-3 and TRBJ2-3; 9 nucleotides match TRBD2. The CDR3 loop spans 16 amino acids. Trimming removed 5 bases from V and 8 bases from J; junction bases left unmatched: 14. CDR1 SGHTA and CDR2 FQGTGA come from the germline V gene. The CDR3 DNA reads TGTGCCAGCAGCCGGGGCCTAGCGGGAATTGGAGTTACGCAGTATTTT. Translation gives CASSRGLAGIGVTQYF.

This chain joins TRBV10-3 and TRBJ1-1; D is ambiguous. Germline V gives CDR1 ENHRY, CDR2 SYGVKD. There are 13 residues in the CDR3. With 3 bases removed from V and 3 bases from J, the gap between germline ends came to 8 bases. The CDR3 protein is CAISDREDTEAFF. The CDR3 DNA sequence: TGTGCCATCAGTGATCGGGAGGACACTGAAGCTTTCTTT.

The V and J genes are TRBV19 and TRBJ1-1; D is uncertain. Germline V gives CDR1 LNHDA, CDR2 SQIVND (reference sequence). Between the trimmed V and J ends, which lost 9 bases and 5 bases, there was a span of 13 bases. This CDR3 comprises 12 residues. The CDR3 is CASFSLGTEAFF. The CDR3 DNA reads TGTGCCAGCTTCTCCCTGGGTACTGAAGCTTTCTTT.

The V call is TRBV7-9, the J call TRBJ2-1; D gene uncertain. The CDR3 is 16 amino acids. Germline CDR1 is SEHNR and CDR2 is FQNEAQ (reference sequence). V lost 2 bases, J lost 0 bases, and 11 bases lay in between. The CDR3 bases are TGTGCCAGCAGCTTAACGGGTAGGCGCTCCTACAATGAGCAGTTCTTC. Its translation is CASSLTGRRSYNEQFF.

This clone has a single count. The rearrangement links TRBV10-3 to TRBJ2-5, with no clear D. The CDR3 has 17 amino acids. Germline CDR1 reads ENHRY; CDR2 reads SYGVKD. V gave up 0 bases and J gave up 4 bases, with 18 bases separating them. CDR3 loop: CAISESLMDLTGETQYF. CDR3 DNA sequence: TGTGCCATCAGTGAGTCATTAATGGACCTAACGGGAGAGACCCAGTACTTC.

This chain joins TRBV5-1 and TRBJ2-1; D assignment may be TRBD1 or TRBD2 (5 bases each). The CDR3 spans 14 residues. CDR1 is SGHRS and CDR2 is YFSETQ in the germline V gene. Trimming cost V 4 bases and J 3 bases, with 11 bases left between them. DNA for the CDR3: TGCGCCAGCAGCGGGGGTAGTAGCTACAATGAGCAGTTCTTC. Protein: CASSGGSSYNEQFF.

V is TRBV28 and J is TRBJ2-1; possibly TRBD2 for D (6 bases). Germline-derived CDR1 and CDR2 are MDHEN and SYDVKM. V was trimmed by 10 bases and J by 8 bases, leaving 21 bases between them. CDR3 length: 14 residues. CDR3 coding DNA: TGTGCCACCACCGGGAGCCTAGACTTTCATGAGCAGTTCTTC. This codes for CATTGSLDFHEQFF.

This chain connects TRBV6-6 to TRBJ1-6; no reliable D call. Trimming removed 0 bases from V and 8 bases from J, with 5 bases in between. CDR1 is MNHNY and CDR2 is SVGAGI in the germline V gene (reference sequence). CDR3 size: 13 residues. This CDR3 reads CASSYSTDSPLHF. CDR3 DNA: TGTGCCAGCAGTTACTCGACCGATTCACCCCTCCACTTT.

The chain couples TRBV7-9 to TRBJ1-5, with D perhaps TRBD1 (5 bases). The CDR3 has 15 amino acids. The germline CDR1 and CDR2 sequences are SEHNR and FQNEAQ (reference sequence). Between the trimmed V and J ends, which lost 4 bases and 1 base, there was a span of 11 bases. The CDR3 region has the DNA TGTGCCAGCAGCTCCAACAGGATGAGCAATCAGCCCCAGCATTTT. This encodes CASSSNRMSNQPQHF.

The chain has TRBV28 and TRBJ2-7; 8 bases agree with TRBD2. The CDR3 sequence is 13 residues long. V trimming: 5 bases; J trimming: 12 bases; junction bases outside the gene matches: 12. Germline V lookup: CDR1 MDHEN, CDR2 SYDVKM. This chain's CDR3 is CASSTQGLVVPYF. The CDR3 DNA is TGTGCCAGCAGTACACAGGGACTAGTTGTTCCGTACTTC.

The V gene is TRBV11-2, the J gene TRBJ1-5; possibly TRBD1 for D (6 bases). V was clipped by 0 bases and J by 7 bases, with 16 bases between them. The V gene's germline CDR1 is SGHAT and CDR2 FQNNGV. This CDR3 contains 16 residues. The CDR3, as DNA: TGTGCCAGCAGCTTAGATCTGGGGGGGCCAGGGCAGCCCCAGCATTTT. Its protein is CASSLDLGGPGQPQHF.

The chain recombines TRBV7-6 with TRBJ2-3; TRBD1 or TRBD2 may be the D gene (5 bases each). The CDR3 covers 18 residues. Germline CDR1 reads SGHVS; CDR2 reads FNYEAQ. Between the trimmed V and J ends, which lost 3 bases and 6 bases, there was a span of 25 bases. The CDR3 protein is CASSLGGWGTGSLDTQYF. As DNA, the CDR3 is TGTGCCAGCAGCTTGGGCGGATGGGGGACCGGCTCGTTGGATACGCAGTATTTT.

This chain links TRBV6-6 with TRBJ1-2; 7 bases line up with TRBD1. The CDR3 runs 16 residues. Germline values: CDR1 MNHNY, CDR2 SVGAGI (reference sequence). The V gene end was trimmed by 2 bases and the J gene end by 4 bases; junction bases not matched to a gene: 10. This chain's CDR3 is CASSYGPGGGGYGYTF. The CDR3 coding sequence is TGTGCCAGCAGTTACGGACCGGGAGGGGGCGGCTATGGCTACACCTTC.

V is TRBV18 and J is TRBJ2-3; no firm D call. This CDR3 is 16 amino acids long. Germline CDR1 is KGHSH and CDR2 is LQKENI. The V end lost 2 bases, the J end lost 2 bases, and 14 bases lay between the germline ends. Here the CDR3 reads CASSPRPEAHTDTQYF. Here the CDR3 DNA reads TGTGCCAGCTCACCAAGACCAGAGGCCCACACAGATACGCAGTATTTT.

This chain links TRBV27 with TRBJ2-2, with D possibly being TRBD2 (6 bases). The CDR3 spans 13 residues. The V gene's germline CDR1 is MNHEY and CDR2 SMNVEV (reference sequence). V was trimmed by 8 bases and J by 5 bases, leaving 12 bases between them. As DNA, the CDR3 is TGTGCCAGCGGGCCGGCGGGGACCGGGGAGCTGTTTTTT. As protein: CASGPAGTGELFF.

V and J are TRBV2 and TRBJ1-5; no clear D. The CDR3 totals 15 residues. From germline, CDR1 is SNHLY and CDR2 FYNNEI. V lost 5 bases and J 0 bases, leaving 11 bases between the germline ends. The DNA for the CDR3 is TGTGCCAGCAGTTATGGTGCAGATAGCAATCAGCCCCAGCATTTT. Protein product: CASSYGADSNQPQHF.

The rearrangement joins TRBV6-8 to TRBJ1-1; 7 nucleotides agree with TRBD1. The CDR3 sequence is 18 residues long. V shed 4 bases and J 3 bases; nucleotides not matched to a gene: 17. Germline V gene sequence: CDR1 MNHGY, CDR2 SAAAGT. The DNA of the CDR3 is TGTGCCAGCAGTTCAGGGAACAGGGGTGGTTGGGTGGACACTGAAGCTTTCTTT. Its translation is CASSSGNRGGWVDTEAFF.

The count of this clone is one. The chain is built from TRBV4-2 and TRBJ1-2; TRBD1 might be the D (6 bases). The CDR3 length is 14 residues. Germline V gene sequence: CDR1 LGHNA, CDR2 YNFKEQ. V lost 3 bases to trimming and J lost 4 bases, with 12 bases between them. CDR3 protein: CASSHPDRRYGYTF. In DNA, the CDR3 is TGTGCCAGCAGCCACCCGGACAGACGCTATGGCTACACCTTC.

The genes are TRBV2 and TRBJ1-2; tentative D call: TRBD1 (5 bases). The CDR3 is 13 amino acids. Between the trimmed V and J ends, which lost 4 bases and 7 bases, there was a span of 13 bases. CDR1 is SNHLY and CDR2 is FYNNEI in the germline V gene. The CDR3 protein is CASSGGEVTGYTF. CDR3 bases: TGTGCCAGCAGTGGGGGGGAGGTAACTGGCTACACCTTC.